These T cell receptor beta chains were read from a single sample in a study of blood T cell repertoires in COVID-19. This table comes from immunoSEQ multiplex PCR, and its TCRdb copy is limited to in-frame clones, with some not included. The sample lists 200,000 to 250,000 clones, 75% to 90% occurring once. The sequencing sample was made of PBMCs or T cells enriched from blood (not recorded which). All receptors derive from a woman aged 25 to 39 who had been exposed to COVID-19. The CDR3 runs from the conserved cysteine through the conserved F or W. The D gene is left open where the match is weak. The size of a clone is reported for some rows only, either as once, few or many, or as a class for expanded clones.

TRBD1 | TRBJ1-1 | TRBV7-3 | NA | CASSLHRGTEAFF | TGTGCCAGCAGCCTCCACAGGGGTACTGAAGCTTTCTTT
NA | TRBJ1-2 | TRBV28 | NA | CASSFLQANYGYTF | TGTGCCAGCAGTTTCTTACAGGCTAACTATGGCTACACCTTC
NA | TRBJ2-4 | TRBV29-1 | NA | CSVEGPELAKNIQYF | TGCAGCGTTGAGGGGCCGGAATTGGCCAAAAACATTCAGTACTTC
TRBD1 | TRBJ1-1 | TRBV18 | once | CASSLTDRVETEAFF | TGTGCCAGCTCCCTGACGGACAGGGTAGAGACTGAAGCTTTCTTT
TRBD2 | TRBJ2-7 | TRBV18 | NA | CASSRIAGAEQYF | TGTGCCAGCTCACGGATAGCGGGAGCCGAGCAGTACTTC
NA | TRBJ1-4 | TRBV7-9 | NA | CASTPAVGNEKLFF | TGTGCCAGCACCCCCGCGGTGGGTAATGAAAAACTGTTTTTT
NA | TRBJ1-6 | TRBV27 | NA | CASSLTLRQGISPLHF | TGTGCCAGCAGTTTAACGCTTCGGCAGGGGATCTCACCCCTCCACTTT
TRBD1 | TRBJ1-2 | TRBV19 | NA | CASTPLTTGDNYGYTF | TGTGCCAGTACCCCCCTCACGACAGGGGATAACTATGGCTACACCTTC
NA | TRBJ1-5 | TRBV18 | NA | CASSPQQGQPQHF | TGTGCCAGCTCACCCCAACAGGGCCAGCCCCAGCATTTT
NA | TRBJ2-1 | TRBV7-3 | few | CASSPNPTAGQFF | TGTGCCAGCAGCCCGAATCCTACCGCAGGGCAGTTCTTC
NA | TRBJ2-7 | TRBV5-1 | NA | CASRQVDEQYF | TGCGCCAGCAGACAGGTCGACGAGCAGTACTTC
NA | TRBJ2-5 | TRBV7-9 | NA | CASSLIRGGQETQYF | TGTGCCAGCAGCTTAATACGCGGCGGGCAAGAGACCCAGTACTTC
NA | TRBJ1-2 | TRBV5-5 | NA | CASSSGGSGTYGYTF | TGTGCCAGCAGCTCCGGGGGGAGCGGGACCTATGGCTACACCTTC
TRBD1 | TRBJ1-2 | TRBV28 | once | CASSSPDRGDGYTF | TGTGCCAGCAGTTCCCCGGACAGGGGAGATGGCTACACCTTC
NA | TRBJ2-2 | TRBV24-1 | NA | CATRPRTESAGELFF | TGTGCCACCAGACCCCGGACAGAGAGCGCCGGGGAGCTGTTTTTT
NA | TRBJ2-5 | TRBV18 | once | CASSPQHWETQYF | TGTGCCAGCTCACCACAACATTGGGAGACCCAGTACTTC
TRBD1 | TRBJ1-5 | TRBV30 | NA | CAWSIGGSNQPQHF | TGTGCCTGGAGTATAGGGGGCAGCAATCAGCCCCAGCATTTT
NA | TRBJ2-3 | TRBV20-1 | NA | CSASGGSTDTQYF | TGCAGTGCTAGTGGCGGGAGCACAGATACGCAGTATTTT
NA | TRBJ2-5 | TRBV28 | NA | CASSPFGETQYF | TGTGCCAGCAGTCCCTTCGGGGAGACCCAGTACTTC
TRBD2 | TRBJ2-2 | TRBV7-3 | NA | CASASGSVDGELFF | TGTGCATCGGCTAGCGGGAGTGTGGACGGGGAGCTGTTTTTT
TRBD2 | TRBJ2-1 | TRBV5-1 | NA | CASSLAPGGARYNEQFF | TGCGCCAGCAGCTTGGCGCCCGGGGGGGCCCGCTACAATGAGCAGTTCTTC
NA | TRBJ1-1 | TRBV12-3/TRBV12-4 | NA | CASFSGGTEAFF | TGTGCCAGCTTTAGTGGGGGGACTGAAGCTTTCTTT